These 2 T cell receptor beta chains came from one sample sequenced in a study of T-cell memory formation after mild COVID-19 (dated by TCRdb to the early 2020s). The library was built by means of 5' RACE. Instrument on record: Illumina NovaSeq 6000. TCRdb reprocessing: public reads trimmed at Q25 with fastp, clones called with MiXCR, in-frame beta chains kept. For every CDR3 protein sequence, its rows merge into one entry that carries the most common genes and DNA. The table for this sample lists about 430,000 distinct CDR3 sequences; 20% to 25% of them were counted only once. Around 9% of the sample is taken by the ten largest. Source material: PBMCs or a T cell subset sorted from them (not recorded which). The receptors were gathered from an adult woman who had mild COVID-19 (a few samples of this study predate the infection). The sample titles of this study are shuffled in the database, so cell type and time point are left out; the donor was told from shared clones.

This clonotype was observed a few times. This chain joins TRBV21-1 and TRBJ2-5; TRBD1 reflects the table's D call only, with no check against the DNA. TRBV21-1 constitutes a pseudogene. The CDR3 has 14 amino acids. The CDR3 coding sequence is TGTGCCAGCAGCAAACCGGGACACCCTGGGACCCAGTACTTC. The encoded protein is CASSKPGHPGTQYF.

The genes are TRBV4-2 and TRBJ2-7; tentative D call: TRBD2 (5 bases). V lost 4 bases and J lost 2, with 12 bases in between. The CDR3 runs 14 residues. The V gene's germline CDR1 is LGHNA and CDR2 YNFKEQ. CDR3 DNA sequence: TGTGCCAGCAGCCCCCGGGGTTCGCCCTACGAGCAGTACTTC. This gives the protein CASSPRGSPYEQYF.